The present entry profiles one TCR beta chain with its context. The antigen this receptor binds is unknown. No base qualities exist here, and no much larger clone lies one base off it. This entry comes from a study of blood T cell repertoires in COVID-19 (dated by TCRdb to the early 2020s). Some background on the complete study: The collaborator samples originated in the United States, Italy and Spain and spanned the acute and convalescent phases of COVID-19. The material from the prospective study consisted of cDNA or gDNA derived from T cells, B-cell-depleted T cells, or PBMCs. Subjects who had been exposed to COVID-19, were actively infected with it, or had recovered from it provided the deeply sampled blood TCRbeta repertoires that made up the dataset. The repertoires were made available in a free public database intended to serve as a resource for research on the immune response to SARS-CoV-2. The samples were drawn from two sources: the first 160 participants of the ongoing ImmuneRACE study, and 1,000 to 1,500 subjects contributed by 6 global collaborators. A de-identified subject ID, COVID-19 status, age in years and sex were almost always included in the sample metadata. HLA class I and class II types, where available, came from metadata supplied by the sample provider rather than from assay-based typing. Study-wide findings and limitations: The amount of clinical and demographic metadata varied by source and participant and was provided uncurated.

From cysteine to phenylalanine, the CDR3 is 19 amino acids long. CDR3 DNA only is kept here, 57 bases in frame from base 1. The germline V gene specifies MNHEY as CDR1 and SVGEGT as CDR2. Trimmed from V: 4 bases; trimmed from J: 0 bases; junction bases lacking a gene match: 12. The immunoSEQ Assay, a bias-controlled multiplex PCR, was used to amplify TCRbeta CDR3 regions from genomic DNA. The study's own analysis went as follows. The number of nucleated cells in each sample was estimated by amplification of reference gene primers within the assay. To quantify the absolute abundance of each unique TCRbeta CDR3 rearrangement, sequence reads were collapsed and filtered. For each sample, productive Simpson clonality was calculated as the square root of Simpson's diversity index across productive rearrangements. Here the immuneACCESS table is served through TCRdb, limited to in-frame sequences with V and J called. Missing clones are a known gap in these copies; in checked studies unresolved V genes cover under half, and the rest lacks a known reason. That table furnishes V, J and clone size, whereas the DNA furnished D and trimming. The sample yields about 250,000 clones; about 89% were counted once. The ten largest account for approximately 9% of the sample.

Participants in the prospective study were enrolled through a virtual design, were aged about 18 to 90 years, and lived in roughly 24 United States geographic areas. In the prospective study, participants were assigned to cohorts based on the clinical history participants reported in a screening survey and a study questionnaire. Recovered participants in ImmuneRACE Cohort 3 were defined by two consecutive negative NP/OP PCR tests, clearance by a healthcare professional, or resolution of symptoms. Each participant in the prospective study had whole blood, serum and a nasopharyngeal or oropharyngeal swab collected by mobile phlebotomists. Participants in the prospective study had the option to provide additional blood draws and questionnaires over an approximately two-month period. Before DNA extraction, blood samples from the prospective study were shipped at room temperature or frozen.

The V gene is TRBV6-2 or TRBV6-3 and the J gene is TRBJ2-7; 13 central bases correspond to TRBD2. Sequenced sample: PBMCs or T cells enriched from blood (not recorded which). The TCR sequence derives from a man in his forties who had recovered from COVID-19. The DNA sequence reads TGTGCCAGCAGTTCCGGACTAGCGGGAGATAAAAGGAGCTCCTACGAGCAGTACTTC. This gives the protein CASSSGLAGDKRSSYEQYF.